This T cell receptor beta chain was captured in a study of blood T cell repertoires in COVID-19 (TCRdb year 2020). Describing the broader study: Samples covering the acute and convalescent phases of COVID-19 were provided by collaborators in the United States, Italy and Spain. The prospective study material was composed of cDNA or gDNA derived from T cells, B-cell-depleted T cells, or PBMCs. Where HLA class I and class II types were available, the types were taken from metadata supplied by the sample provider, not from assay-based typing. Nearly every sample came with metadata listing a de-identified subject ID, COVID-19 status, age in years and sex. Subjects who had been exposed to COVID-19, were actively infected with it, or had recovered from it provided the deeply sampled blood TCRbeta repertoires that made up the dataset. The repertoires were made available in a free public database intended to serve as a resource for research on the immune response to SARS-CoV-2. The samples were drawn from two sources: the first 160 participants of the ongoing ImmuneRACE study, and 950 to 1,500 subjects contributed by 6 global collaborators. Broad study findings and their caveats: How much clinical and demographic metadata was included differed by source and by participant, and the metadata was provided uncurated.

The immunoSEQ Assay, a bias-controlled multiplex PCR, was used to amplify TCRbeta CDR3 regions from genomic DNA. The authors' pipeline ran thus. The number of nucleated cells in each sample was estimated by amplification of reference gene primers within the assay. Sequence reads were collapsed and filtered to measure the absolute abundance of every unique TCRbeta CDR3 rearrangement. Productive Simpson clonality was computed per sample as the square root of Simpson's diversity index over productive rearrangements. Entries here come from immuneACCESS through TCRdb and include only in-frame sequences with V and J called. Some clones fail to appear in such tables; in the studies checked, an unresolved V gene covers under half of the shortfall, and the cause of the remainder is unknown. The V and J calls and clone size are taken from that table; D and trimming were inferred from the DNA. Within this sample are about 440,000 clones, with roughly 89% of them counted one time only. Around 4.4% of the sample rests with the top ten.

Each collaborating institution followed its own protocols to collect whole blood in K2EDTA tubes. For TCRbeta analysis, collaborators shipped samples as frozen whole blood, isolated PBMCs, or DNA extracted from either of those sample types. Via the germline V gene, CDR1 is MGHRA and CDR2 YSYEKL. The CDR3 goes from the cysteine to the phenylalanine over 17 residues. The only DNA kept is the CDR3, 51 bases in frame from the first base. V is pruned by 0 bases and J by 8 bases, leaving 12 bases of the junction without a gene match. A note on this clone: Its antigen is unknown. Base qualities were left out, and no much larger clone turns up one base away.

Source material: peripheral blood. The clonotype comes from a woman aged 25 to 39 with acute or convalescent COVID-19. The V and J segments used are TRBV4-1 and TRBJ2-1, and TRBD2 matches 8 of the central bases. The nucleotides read TGCGCCAGCAGCCAAGATGTACCGGGGGGGCAGTTTTATGAGCAGTTCTTC. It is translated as CASSQDVPGGQFYEQFF.